Listed below are T cell receptor beta chains from one sample, sequenced in a study of OX40 agonist ivuxolimab in advanced cancers. Profiled with immunoSEQ multiplex PCR; TCRdb holds only in-frame clones, not every one. The table shows about 160,000 clones, with roughly 92% occurring only once. This specimen consisted of CD4+ or CD8+ T cells sorted from blood, obtained in a trial of the OX40 agonist ivuxolimab. All receptors derive from an adult with an advanced solid tumor such as melanoma, head and neck, liver or kidney cancer. CDR3s include the opening cysteine and the closing phenylalanine or tryptophan. A D gene is named only where the DNA matches it firmly. Size tells how often a clone was seen (once, few, many) or the class of an expanded clone, and some rows leave it out.

CDR3nt: TGTGCCAGCAGCCTCAGGACAGGACGGGATGGCTACACCTTC; CDR3aa: CASSLRTGRDGYTF; abundance: NA; d_gene: TRBD1; v_gene: TRBV11-1; j_gene: TRBJ1-2
CDR3nt: TGTGCCAGCAGTTTAGGGACAGGGACTGGCTATGGCTACACCTTC; CDR3aa: CASSLGTGTGYGYTF; abundance: once; d_gene: TRBD1; v_gene: TRBV28; j_gene: TRBJ1-2
CDR3nt: TGTGCCAGCAGCGTAGCCGGCTCCTACGAGCAGTACTTC; CDR3aa: CASSVAGSYEQYF; abundance: once; d_gene: NA; v_gene: TRBV9; j_gene: TRBJ2-7
CDR3nt: TGTGCCAGCAGTGAACCTCGTGACGGGAACACTGAAGCTTTCTTT; CDR3aa: CASSEPRDGNTEAFF; abundance: NA; d_gene: NA; v_gene: TRBV25-1; j_gene: TRBJ1-1
CDR3nt: TGTGCCAGCTCACCAGGACAGATACAAGAGACCCAGTACTTC; CDR3aa: CASSPGQIQETQYF; abundance: NA; d_gene: NA; v_gene: TRBV18; j_gene: TRBJ2-5
CDR3nt: TGTGCCAGCAGTGAGGTTGGGTATGGCTACACCTTC; CDR3aa: CASSEVGYGYTF; abundance: NA; d_gene: NA; v_gene: TRBV6-1; j_gene: TRBJ1-2
CDR3nt: TGTGCTAGTGCCCTCACACTAGGGACGGGGGGCTACACCTTC; CDR3aa: CASALTLGTGGYTF; abundance: NA; d_gene: NA; v_gene: TRBV12-5; j_gene: TRBJ1-2
CDR3nt: TGTGCCAGCAAAGGGACAGCACCGGGTGGCTACACCTTC; CDR3aa: CASKGTAPGGYTF; abundance: few; d_gene: TRBD1; v_gene: TRBV5-6; j_gene: TRBJ1-2
CDR3nt: TGCGCCAGCAGCCCCTCGGGGGGGGTCTACAATGAGCAGTTCTTC; CDR3aa: CASSPSGGVYNEQFF; abundance: NA; d_gene: TRBD2; v_gene: TRBV5-1; j_gene: TRBJ2-1
CDR3nt: TGTGCCAGCAGTGATTTAGGGGGGATCAGCACCGGGGAGCTGTTTTTT; CDR3aa: CASSDLGGISTGELFF; abundance: NA; d_gene: NA; v_gene: TRBV2; j_gene: TRBJ2-2
CDR3nt: TGTGCCAGCAGCTTAGGAGGGGGCACATACGAGCAGTTCTTC; CDR3aa: CASSLGGGTYEQFF; abundance: NA; d_gene: TRBD1; v_gene: TRBV11-2; j_gene: TRBJ2-1
CDR3nt: TGTGCCAGCAGAGGCCTAGCGGGATTCGGAATGGGACAGTTCTTC; CDR3aa: CASRGLAGFGMGQFF; abundance: NA; d_gene: TRBD2; v_gene: TRBV25-1; j_gene: TRBJ2-1
CDR3nt: TGTGCCAGCAGGCGGTTGGAAGGGGGGCGAGAAAAACTGTTTTTT; CDR3aa: CASRRLEGGREKLFF; abundance: NA; d_gene: NA; v_gene: TRBV27; j_gene: TRBJ1-4
CDR3nt: TGTGCCATCAGGGGGGGGTCAACCATGAACACTGAAGCTTTCTTT; CDR3aa: CAIRGGSTMNTEAFF; abundance: NA; d_gene: NA; v_gene: TRBV10-3; j_gene: TRBJ1-1
CDR3nt: TGTGCCAGCAGCCCAGGACCGTGGAATGAGCAGTTCTTC; CDR3aa: CASSPGPWNEQFF; abundance: NA; d_gene: NA; v_gene: TRBV4-2; j_gene: TRBJ2-1
CDR3nt: TGTGCCATCAAAGAGACAGGGACAGGGAGGTCCACCGGGGAGCTGTTTTTT; CDR3aa: CAIKETGTGRSTGELFF; abundance: NA; d_gene: TRBD1; v_gene: TRBV10-3; j_gene: TRBJ2-2
CDR3nt: TGTGCCAGCTCACCATGGGGGACTAGCCTTAATGAGCAGTTCTTC; CDR3aa: CASSPWGTSLNEQFF; abundance: NA; d_gene: TRBD2; v_gene: TRBV18; j_gene: TRBJ2-1
CDR3nt: TGTGCCAGCAGCTTCGGGACAGGGGTTCACACTGAAGCTTTCTTT; CDR3aa: CASSFGTGVHTEAFF; abundance: NA; d_gene: TRBD1; v_gene: TRBV7-9; j_gene: TRBJ1-1
CDR3nt: TGTGCCAGCTCACCGGGCGGTGGGGCTTTCTTT; CDR3aa: CASSPGGGAFF; abundance: NA; d_gene: NA; v_gene: TRBV18; j_gene: TRBJ1-1
CDR3nt: TGTGCCAGCAGCTTAGCCCAATGGGGTGAGCAGTTCTTC; CDR3aa: CASSLAQWGEQFF; abundance: NA; d_gene: NA; v_gene: TRBV7-3; j_gene: TRBJ2-1
CDR3nt: TGTGCCAGCAGCGCGACAGGGGACCCTGGCTACACCTTC; CDR3aa: CASSATGDPGYTF; abundance: NA; d_gene: TRBD1; v_gene: TRBV7-2; j_gene: TRBJ1-2
CDR3nt: TGTGCCAGCTCTAAACGGGAGGGGTACAATGAGCAGTTCTTC; CDR3aa: CASSKREGYNEQFF; abundance: NA; d_gene: TRBD2; v_gene: TRBV9; j_gene: TRBJ2-1
CDR3nt: TGTGCCAGCAGCTTGCCACCCGGGACAGGGATTACCTACGAGCAGTACTTC; CDR3aa: CASSLPPGTGITYEQYF; abundance: NA; d_gene: TRBD1; v_gene: TRBV7-2; j_gene: TRBJ2-7
CDR3nt: TGTGCCAGCTCACCAGTCACTAGCGGTACCGGGGAGCTGTTTTTT; CDR3aa: CASSPVTSGTGELFF; abundance: NA; d_gene: TRBD2; v_gene: TRBV18; j_gene: TRBJ2-2
CDR3nt: TGTGCCAGCAGTTTAGACGGCCCGCGGGAGACCCAGTACTTC; CDR3aa: CASSLDGPRETQYF; abundance: NA; d_gene: NA; v_gene: TRBV27; j_gene: TRBJ2-5
CDR3nt: TGTGCCAGCTCACCAACAGCGGGGGGAGGCCACGAGCAGTACTTC; CDR3aa: CASSPTAGGGHEQYF; abundance: NA; d_gene: TRBD2; v_gene: TRBV18; j_gene: TRBJ2-7
CDR3nt: TGTGCCAGCAGCTTCTCCTACGAGCAGTACTTC; CDR3aa: CASSFSYEQYF; abundance: NA; d_gene: NA; v_gene: TRBV7-2; j_gene: TRBJ2-7
CDR3nt: TGCGCCAGCAGCTCTCAAGGGAGGGAGAACACTGAAGCTTTCTTT; CDR3aa: CASSSQGRENTEAFF; abundance: once; d_gene: NA; v_gene: TRBV5-1; j_gene: TRBJ1-1
CDR3nt: TGTGCCAGCAGCTTCGGGACTAGCGGGGGCTACGAGCAGTACTTC; CDR3aa: CASSFGTSGGYEQYF; abundance: NA; d_gene: TRBD2; v_gene: TRBV9; j_gene: TRBJ2-7
CDR3nt: TGTGCCAGCAGCTTCGGGACAGGGACCCTTCGGCTCTATGGCTACACCTTC; CDR3aa: CASSFGTGTLRLYGYTF; abundance: NA; d_gene: TRBD1; v_gene: TRBV7-9; j_gene: TRBJ1-2
CDR3nt: TGTGCCAGCAGTTACTCGACGGCGGGAGAAGTCAATGAGCAGTTCTTC; CDR3aa: CASSYSTAGEVNEQFF; abundance: NA; d_gene: TRBD2; v_gene: TRBV6-5; j_gene: TRBJ2-1
CDR3nt: TGTGCCATCAGTGAGAACGGGGCTGGGGCCAACGTCCTGACTTTC; CDR3aa: CAISENGAGANVLTF; abundance: NA; d_gene: NA; v_gene: TRBV10-3; j_gene: TRBJ2-6
CDR3nt: TGTGCCAGCAGCCCCGGGACAGGGAGAGAGACCCAGTACTTC; CDR3aa: CASSPGTGRETQYF; abundance: NA; d_gene: TRBD1; v_gene: TRBV7-2; j_gene: TRBJ2-5
CDR3nt: TGTGCCAGCATCCTCAGCGGGATCTCCTACAATGAGCAGTTCTTC; CDR3aa: CASILSGISYNEQFF; abundance: NA; d_gene: TRBD2; v_gene: TRBV7-6; j_gene: TRBJ2-1
CDR3nt: TGTGCCAGCAGCCGGCGGGACAGTAGTCAGCCCCAGCATTTT; CDR3aa: CASSRRDSSQPQHF; abundance: NA; d_gene: TRBD1; v_gene: TRBV7-8; j_gene: TRBJ1-5
CDR3nt: TGTGCCAGCCTAGACAGATCTAAGAATCAGCCCCAGCATTTT; CDR3aa: CASLDRSKNQPQHF; abundance: NA; d_gene: NA; v_gene: TRBV28; j_gene: TRBJ1-5
CDR3nt: TGTGCCAGCAGCTTTCGGGGAGCGCGGGGGGAGACAGATACGCAGTATTTT; CDR3aa: CASSFRGARGETDTQYF; abundance: NA; d_gene: TRBD2; v_gene: TRBV7-7; j_gene: TRBJ2-3
CDR3nt: TGTGCCACAGGGGATCTAGGCTACACCTTC; CDR3aa: CATGDLGYTF; abundance: once; d_gene: NA; v_gene: TRBV6-1; j_gene: TRBJ1-2
CDR3nt: TGTGCCAGCAGAAGGACTAGCGGGAGGGCCTACGAGCAGTACTTC; CDR3aa: CASRRTSGRAYEQYF; abundance: NA; d_gene: TRBD2; v_gene: TRBV27; j_gene: TRBJ2-7
CDR3nt: TGTGCCAGCAGCCGGACAGTCCTGGGAAAAAACACTGAAGCTTTCTTT; CDR3aa: CASSRTVLGKNTEAFF; abundance: NA; d_gene: NA; v_gene: TRBV2; j_gene: TRBJ1-1
CDR3nt: TGTGCCAGCAGTAGGACTAGCGGGGAAACAGATACGCAGTATTTT; CDR3aa: CASSRTSGETDTQYF; abundance: NA; d_gene: TRBD2; v_gene: TRBV6-5; j_gene: TRBJ2-3
CDR3nt: TGCGCCACCAAATTGGCAGGGGAAGGAAACACCATATATTTT; CDR3aa: CATKLAGEGNTIYF; abundance: NA; d_gene: NA; v_gene: TRBV10-2; j_gene: TRBJ1-3
CDR3nt: TGTGCCAGCAGTTTTGGAGGCCGGGGTTGGACTGAAGCTTTCTTT; CDR3aa: CASSFGGRGWTEAFF; abundance: NA; d_gene: NA; v_gene: TRBV27; j_gene: TRBJ1-1
CDR3nt: TGTGCCAGCAGCTTAGTCACGGGGGGCGCATGGACTGAAGCTTTCTTT; CDR3aa: CASSLVTGGAWTEAFF; abundance: NA; d_gene: NA; v_gene: TRBV11-2; j_gene: TRBJ1-1
CDR3nt: TGTGCCAGCAGTTACCTTACAGGGGGCACAGATACGCAGTATTTT; CDR3aa: CASSYLTGGTDTQYF; abundance: NA; d_gene: TRBD1; v_gene: TRBV6-5; j_gene: TRBJ2-3
CDR3nt: TGTGCCAGCAGTGCCTCCCTGGTGGGCACCGGGGAGCTGTTTTTT; CDR3aa: CASSASLVGTGELFF; abundance: NA; d_gene: NA; v_gene: TRBV6-4; j_gene: TRBJ2-2
CDR3nt: TGTGCCAGCAGTGACAGCGGACTAGCGAGGAATGAGCAGTTCTTC; CDR3aa: CASSDSGLARNEQFF; abundance: NA; d_gene: TRBD2; v_gene: TRBV6-1; j_gene: TRBJ2-1
CDR3nt: TGTGCCAGCAGCTTAGGGGGTTGGGGAAGCTCCTACAATGAGCAGTTCTTC; CDR3aa: CASSLGGWGSSYNEQFF; abundance: NA; d_gene: NA; v_gene: TRBV7-7; j_gene: TRBJ2-1
CDR3nt: TGTGCCAGTAGTATGGAGGGCTATGGCTACACCTTC; CDR3aa: CASSMEGYGYTF; abundance: NA; d_gene: NA; v_gene: TRBV19; j_gene: TRBJ1-2
CDR3nt: TGTGCCAGCAGCGGACAGGGAGGTGGCACTGAAGCTTTCTTT; CDR3aa: CASSGQGGGTEAFF; abundance: NA; d_gene: TRBD1; v_gene: TRBV6-1; j_gene: TRBJ1-1
CDR3nt: TGCAGCGTTCAGCCCCTCCCCAATCAGCCCCAGCATTTT; CDR3aa: CSVQPLPNQPQHF; abundance: NA; d_gene: NA; v_gene: TRBV29-1; j_gene: TRBJ1-5
CDR3nt: TGTGCCACCAGACTGGGGGCTGGGAACACTGAAGCTTTCTTT; CDR3aa: CATRLGAGNTEAFF; abundance: NA; d_gene: NA; v_gene: TRBV19; j_gene: TRBJ1-1
CDR3nt: TGTGCCAGCAGCGGAGACAGGGGGCAAGCCGGGGAGCTGTTTTTT; CDR3aa: CASSGDRGQAGELFF; abundance: few; d_gene: TRBD1; v_gene: TRBV5-6; j_gene: TRBJ2-2
CDR3nt: TGTGCCATCAGTGACTATGGACAGTTTTCCTACGAGCAGTACTTC; CDR3aa: CAISDYGQFSYEQYF; abundance: NA; d_gene: NA; v_gene: TRBV10-3; j_gene: TRBJ2-7
CDR3nt: TGTGCCAGTAGTAGGCCAAGCGGGGGATTAAGCTCCTACAATGAGCAGTTCTTC; CDR3aa: CASSRPSGGLSSYNEQFF; abundance: NA; d_gene: TRBD2; v_gene: TRBV19; j_gene: TRBJ2-1